The 26 T cell receptor beta chains in this list originate from one sample, sequenced in a study of blood T cell repertoires in COVID-19. Sequenced by immunoSEQ multiplex PCR; TCRdb stores in-frame clones only, minus some. The data hold 300,000 to 400,000 clones, with around 87% observed a single time. Sequencing was performed on PBMCs or T cells enriched from blood (not recorded which). Receptors were obtained from a woman younger than 45 with acute COVID-19.

The chain recombines TRBV7-2 with TRBJ1-5; 8 nucleotides line up with TRBD1. The CDR3 spans 18 residues. Trimming cost V 3 bases and J 0 bases; bases outside gene matches: 10. CDR1 SGHTA and CDR2 FQGNSA come from the germline V gene. In DNA form, the CDR3 reads TGTGCCAGCAGCTTGGACCCGCCGGGACAGGTTAGCAATCAGCCCCAGCATTTT. Protein sequence: CASSLDPPGQVSNQPQHF.

The table lists this clone with a count of one. The rearrangement links TRBV6-5 to TRBJ1-3; the D gene is possibly TRBD1 (5 bases). The germline gives CDR1 MNHEY, CDR2 SVGAGI. Trimming left V 6 bases short and J 4 bases short, with 16 bases between. The CDR3 runs to 15 residues. The CDR3 protein is CASSAAGLGGNTIYF. DNA of the CDR3: TGTGCCAGCAGCGCCGCGGGACTGGGAGGAAACACCATATATTTT.

CDR3 in amino acids: CASSAYAGGGNEQFF. CDR3 in DNA: TGTGCCAGCAGCGCCTACGCGGGGGGCGGCAATGAGCAGTTCTTC. The chain couples TRBV9 to TRBJ2-1; 8 nucleotides line up with TRBD2. Germline assignment: CDR1 SGDLS and CDR2 YYNGEE. CDR3 length equals 15 residues. Losses at the gene ends were 3 bases for V and 6 bases for J; bases not matched to a gene: 8.

The chain joins TRBV6-4 to TRBJ1-6, with 8 bases aligning to TRBD1. J gave up 10 bases and V 6 bases, and 5 bases lay outside the gene matches. The CDR3 has 13 residues. The germline V gene has CDR1 MRHNA and CDR2 SNTAGT. The DNA of the CDR3 is TGTGCCAGCAGGAGACAGGGGACCTCACCCCTCCACTTT. It translates to CASRRQGTSPLHF.

The gene calls are TRBV19 and TRBJ1-2, with a possible D match to TRBD1 (5 bases). The CDR3 loop spans 13 amino acids. V was shortened by 1 base and J by 6 bases, with 9 bases between the two germline ends. The germline V gene has CDR1 LNHDA and CDR2 SQIVND (reference sequence). The CDR3 region is CASSIVPGNGYTF. Written as DNA, the CDR3 is TGTGCCAGTAGTATAGTGCCAGGGAATGGCTACACCTTC.

The chain is built from TRBV9 and TRBJ2-5; the match to TRBD2 covers 7 bases. After removal of 4 bases from V and 1 base from J, the junction contained 4 bases not matched to a gene. This CDR3 spans 14 amino acids. Per the germline V gene, CDR1 is SGDLS and CDR2 is YYNGEE. The CDR3 reads CASSKAGVQETQYF. Written as DNA, the CDR3 is TGTGCCAGCAGCAAGGCGGGGGTCCAAGAGACCCAGTACTTC.

The chain links TRBV19 to TRBJ2-2; 9 bases are shared with TRBD2. V shed 1 base, J shed 6 bases, and the junction held 3 bases outside the gene matches. Germline CDR1 LNHDA, CDR2 SQIVND (reference sequence). The length of the CDR3 is 15 residues. The CDR3 DNA is TGTGCCAGTAGTATAGGCGGGGGGGCGGCCGGGGAGCTGTTTTTT. As protein: CASSIGGGAAGELFF.

The rearrangement links TRBV6-1 to TRBJ2-1; 9 bases fit TRBD2. The length of the CDR3 is 18 residues. The V and J ends lost 4 bases and 5 bases, in that order; junction bases with no gene match: 15. The V gene's germline CDR1 is MNHNS and CDR2 SASEGT. CDR3 DNA: TGTGCCAGCAGTGGCAGAGGACTCAGCGGGGGGCCGAACAATGAGCAGTTCTTC. This gives the protein CASSGRGLSGGPNNEQFF.

This clone was seen a few times. The rearrangement links TRBV24-1 to TRBJ1-5; 8 nucleotides line up with TRBD1. Germline-derived CDR1 and CDR2 are KGHDR and SFDVKD. The CDR3 loop spans 13 amino acids. Trimming took 6 bases from V and 4 from J; bases not matched to a gene: 1. CDR3 residues: CATSRQGNQPQHF. The DNA of the CDR3 is TGTGCCACCAGTAGACAGGGGAATCAGCCCCAGCATTTT.

The gene calls are TRBV7-3 and TRBJ1-2; TRBD1 aligns across 8 bases. The CDR3 is 15 residues long. Germline loops: CDR1 SGHTA, CDR2 FQGTGA. Trimming at V came to 6 bases and at J to 2 bases, leaving 8 bases not matched to a gene. The CDR3 DNA reads as TGTGCCAGCAGTCAAGGACAGGGAGGCAACTATGGCTACACCTTC. This encodes CASSQGQGGNYGYTF.

The chain links TRBV21-1 to TRBJ1-4; TRBD1 is taken as the D call from the table, unchecked against the DNA. TRBV21-1 is a documented pseudogene. The CDR3 consists of 13 residues. This CDR3 reads CASSGQGHEKLFF. The CDR3 nucleotides read TGTGCCAGCAGCGGACAGGGCCATGAAAAACTGTTTTTT.

The CDR3 spells CASSMDRNSYSPLHF. In nucleotides, the CDR3 is TGTGCCAGTAGTATGGACAGAAATAGCTATTCACCCCTCCACTTT. The chain links TRBV19 to TRBJ1-6; D possibly corresponds to TRBD1 (6 bases). The CDR3 consists of 15 residues. Per germline, CDR1 LNHDA and CDR2 SQIVND (reference sequence). The V and J ends lost 3 bases and 8 bases respectively, with 14 bases between them.

This clone was observed once. This sequence joins TRBV19 and TRBJ2-7, with D possibly being TRBD1 (6 bases). Between the trimmed V and J ends, which lost 5 bases and 7 bases, there was a span of 12 bases. Per germline, CDR1 LNHDA and CDR2 SQIVND (reference sequence). The CDR3 sequence is 12 residues long. The chain's CDR3 is CASSLTGREQYF. The CDR3, as DNA: TGTGCCAGTAGTCTGACAGGCCGAGAGCAGTACTTC.

This clone occurred a few times. The chain has TRBV9 and TRBJ1-1, with 7 positions matching TRBD1. CDR3 length: 16 amino acids. Germline CDR1 SGDLS, CDR2 YYNGEE. With 0 bases clipped from V and 3 bases from J, the junction kept 8 bases outside the gene matches. CDR3: CASSVGRGREDTEAFF. The CDR3 coding sequence is TGTGCCAGCAGCGTAGGGAGGGGGCGAGAAGACACTGAAGCTTTCTTT.

The chain links TRBV19 to TRBJ1-3; 7 nucleotides line up with TRBD1. CDR1 is LNHDA and CDR2 is SQIVND in the germline V gene (reference sequence). V lost 5 bases and J lost 7; bases outside the gene matches: 5. This CDR3 comprises 13 residues. CDR3 nucleotide sequence: TGTGCCAGTAGTCTCTCGACAGGGAACACCATATATTTT. Its protein is CASSLSTGNTIYF.

This chain uses TRBV5-1 with TRBJ2-3; no reliable D call. CDR3 size: 16 residues. Germline values: CDR1 SGHRS, CDR2 YFSETQ. Trimming pared 0 bases from V and 4 bases from J, leaving 15 bases between. This chain's CDR3 is CASSLVAGFQADTQYF. The CDR3 DNA reads as TGCGCCAGCAGCTTGGTTGCTGGATTCCAGGCAGATACGCAGTATTTT.

The chain employs TRBV9 and TRBJ1-6; D remains unclear. Germline V gene sequence: CDR1 SGDLS, CDR2 YYNGEE. This CDR3 comprises 14 residues. Trimming pared 0 bases from V and 9 bases from J, leaving 10 bases between. The CDR3 protein is CASSVDSKSSPLHF. The CDR3 DNA follows: TGTGCCAGCAGCGTAGACTCAAAAAGTTCACCCCTCCACTTT.

V usage is TRBV5-4 and J usage is TRBJ2-1, with 7 bases fitting TRBD2. This CDR3 has 15 amino acids. J gave up 2 bases and V 4 bases, and 6 bases lay outside the gene matches. CDR1 is SGHNT, CDR2 YYREEE, per germline (reference sequence). The CDR3 here is CASSRGRGAYNEQFF. In nucleotides, the CDR3 is TGTGCCAGCAGCCGGGGGAGGGGTGCCTACAATGAGCAGTTCTTC.

The genes are TRBV2 and TRBJ1-1; 7 nucleotides align to TRBD1. Germline CDR1 and CDR2: SNHLY and FYNNEI. This CDR3 is 16 amino acids long. V was pared by 5 bases and J by 1 base, with 10 bases of the junction left unmatched. CDR3 sequence reads: CASSPTGVATNTEAFF. The CDR3 region has the DNA TGTGCCAGCAGTCCCACAGGGGTTGCGACGAACACTGAAGCTTTCTTT.

The chain uses TRBV5-1 and TRBJ1-4; tentative D call: TRBD1 (5 bases). The ends were cut back, 0 bases at V and 8 bases at J, with 17 bases in the middle. Germline loops: CDR1 SGHRS, CDR2 YFSETQ. The CDR3 extends over 16 amino acids. The CDR3, as DNA: TGCGCCAGCAGCTTGGGGAGGGGCGACGGGGTCGAAAAACTGTTTTTT. It encodes CASSLGRGDGVEKLFF.

The chain uses TRBV7-2 and TRBJ1-5; no firm D call. The CDR3 is made up of 13 amino acids. Looked up from germline, CDR1 is SGHTA and CDR2 is FQGNSA. Between the trimmed V and J ends, which lost 4 bases and 6 bases, there was a span of 10 bases. DNA of the CDR3: TGTGCCAGCAGCTCAACTAGGGTTCAGCCCCAGCATTTT. Its protein product is CASSSTRVQPQHF. Variable domain in full (rest from reference TRBV7-2 and TRBJ1-5): GAGVSQSPSNKVTEKGKDVELRCDPISGHTALYWYRQSLGQGLEFLIYFQGNSAPDKSGLPSDRFSAERTGGSVSTLTIQRTQQEDSAVYLCASSSTRVQPQHFGDGTRLSIL.

V gene TRBV24-1 combines with J gene TRBJ2-3, with 7 bases aligning to TRBD2. The ends lost 1 base at V and 6 bases at J; junction bases unmatched: 6. The CDR3 consists of 15 residues. Germline assignment: CDR1 KGHDR and CDR2 SFDVKD. For the CDR3, the DNA is TGTGCCACCAGTGATTTAAGCGGGGACGGGGATACGCAGTATTTT. Encoded protein: CATSDLSGDGDTQYF.

The V gene is TRBV6-1, the J gene TRBJ2-3; D remains unclear. CDR1 and CDR2 (germline): MNHNS, SASEGT. V shed 2 bases and J shed 7 bases, with 10 bases lying between them. The CDR3 is made up of 13 amino acids. The DNA for the CDR3 is TGTGCCAGCAGTGAAAAGTGGCCCTATACGCAGTATTTT. Its translation: CASSEKWPYTQYF.

The rearrangement uses TRBV9 and TRBJ1-2; D is unclear. From germline, CDR1 is SGDLS and CDR2 YYNGEE. Trimming took off 1 base at V and 4 bases at J, with 8 bases between the two ends. CDR3 length equals 13 residues. The CDR3 here is CASSVPGSYGYTF. CDR3 nucleotides: TGTGCCAGCAGCGTACCGGGAAGCTATGGCTACACCTTC.

V gene TRBV9 combines with J gene TRBJ1-2; D is perhaps TRBD1 (5 bases). The germline V and J ends were trimmed by 2 bases and 6 bases, with 8 bases remaining between them. The CDR3 contains 12 residues. CDR1 is SGDLS and CDR2 is YYNGEE in the germline V gene. As DNA, the CDR3 is TGTGCCAGCAGCGTGGGACTCGATGGCTACACCTTC. Amino acids: CASSVGLDGYTF.

V usage is TRBV19 and J usage is TRBJ2-1, with 7 bases identical to TRBD2. Trimming took 6 bases from V and 5 from J; bases not matched to a gene: 4. The CDR3 totals 13 residues. CDR1 is LNHDA, CDR2 SQIVND, per germline (reference sequence). CDR3: CASSGGNNNEQFF. The CDR3 nucleotides read TGTGCCAGTAGCGGGGGGAATAACAATGAGCAGTTCTTC.